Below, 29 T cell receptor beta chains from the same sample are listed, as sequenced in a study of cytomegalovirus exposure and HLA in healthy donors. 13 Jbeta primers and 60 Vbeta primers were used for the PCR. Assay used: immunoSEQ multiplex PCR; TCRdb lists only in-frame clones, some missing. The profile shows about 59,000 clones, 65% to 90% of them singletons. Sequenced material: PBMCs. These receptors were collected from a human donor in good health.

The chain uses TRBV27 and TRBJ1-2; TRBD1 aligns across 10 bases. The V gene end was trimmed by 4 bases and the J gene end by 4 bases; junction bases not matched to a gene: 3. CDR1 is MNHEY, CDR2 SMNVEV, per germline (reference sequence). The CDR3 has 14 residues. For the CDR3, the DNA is TGTGCCAGCAGTTCGAGGACAGGGGGCTATGGCTACACCTTC. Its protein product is CASSSRTGGYGYTF.

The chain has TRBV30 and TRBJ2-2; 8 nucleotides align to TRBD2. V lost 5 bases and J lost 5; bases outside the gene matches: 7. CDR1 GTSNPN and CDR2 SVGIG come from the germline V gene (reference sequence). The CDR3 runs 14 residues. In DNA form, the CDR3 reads TGTGCCTGGGTCGGGGGGGGCCGTACCGGGGAGCTGTTTTTT. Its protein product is CAWVGGGRTGELFF.

CDR3 in DNA: TGTGCCAGCAAAACCCCCAGGGGCCAAGAGACCCAGTACTTC. Protein sequence: CASKTPRGQETQYF. J is TRBJ2-5 and V is TRBV7-3; a weak D match, TRBD1 (6 bases). From germline, CDR1 is SGHTA and CDR2 FQGTGA. Trimming removed 7 bases from V and 1 base from J, with 13 bases in between. CDR3 length equals 14 residues.

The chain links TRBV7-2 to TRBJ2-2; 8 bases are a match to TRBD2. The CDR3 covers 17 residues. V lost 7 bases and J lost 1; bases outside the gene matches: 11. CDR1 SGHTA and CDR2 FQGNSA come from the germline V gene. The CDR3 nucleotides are TGTGCCAGCACCAATTTAGTCGGGGGGGGGAACACCGGGGAGCTGTTTTTT. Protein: CASTNLVGGGNTGELFF.

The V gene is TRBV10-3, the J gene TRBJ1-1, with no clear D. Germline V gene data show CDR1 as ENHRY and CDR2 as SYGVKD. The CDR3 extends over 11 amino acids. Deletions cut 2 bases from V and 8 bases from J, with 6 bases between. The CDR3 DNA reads TGTGCCATCAGTGAGGAGGGCGAAGCTTTCTTT. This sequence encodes CAISEEGEAFF.

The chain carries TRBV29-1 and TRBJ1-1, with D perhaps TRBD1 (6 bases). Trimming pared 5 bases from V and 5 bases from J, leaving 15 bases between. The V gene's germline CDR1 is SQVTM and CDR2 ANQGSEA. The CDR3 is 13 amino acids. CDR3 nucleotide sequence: TGCAGCGTTTCGAAACAGGGAGAAACTGAAGCTTTCTTT. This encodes CSVSKQGETEAFF.

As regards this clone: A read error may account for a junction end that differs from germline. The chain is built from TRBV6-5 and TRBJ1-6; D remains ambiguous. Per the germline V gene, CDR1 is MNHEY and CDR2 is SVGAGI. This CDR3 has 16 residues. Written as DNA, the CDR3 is TGTGCCAGCAGTTATAACCAGCCCACGGGGATGGCACCCTTCCACTTT. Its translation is CASSYNQPTGMAPFHF.

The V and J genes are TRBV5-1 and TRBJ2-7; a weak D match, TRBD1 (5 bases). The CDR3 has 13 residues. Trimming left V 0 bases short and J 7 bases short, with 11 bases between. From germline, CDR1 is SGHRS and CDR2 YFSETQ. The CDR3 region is CASSLGQKAEQYF. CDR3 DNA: TGCGCCAGCAGCTTGGGACAGAAGGCAGAGCAGTACTTC.

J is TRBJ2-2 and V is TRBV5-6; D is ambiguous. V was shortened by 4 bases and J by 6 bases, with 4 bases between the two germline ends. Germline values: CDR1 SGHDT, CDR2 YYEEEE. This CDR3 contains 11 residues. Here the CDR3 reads CASSHPGELFF. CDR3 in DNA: TGTGCCAGCAGCCATCCCGGGGAGCTGTTTTTT.

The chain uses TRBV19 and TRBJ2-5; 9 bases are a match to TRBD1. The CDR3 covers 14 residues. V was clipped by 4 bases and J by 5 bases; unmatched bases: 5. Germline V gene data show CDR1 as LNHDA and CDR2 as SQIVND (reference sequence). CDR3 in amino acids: CASSTTGGRETQYF. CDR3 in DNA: TGTGCCAGTAGTACAACAGGGGGCCGTGAGACCCAGTACTTC.

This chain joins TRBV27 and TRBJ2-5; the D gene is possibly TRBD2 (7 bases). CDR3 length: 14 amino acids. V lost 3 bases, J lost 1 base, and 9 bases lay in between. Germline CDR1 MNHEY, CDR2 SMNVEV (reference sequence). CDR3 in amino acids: CASSFGGAQETQYF. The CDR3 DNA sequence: TGTGCCAGCAGTTTTGGGGGGGCCCAAGAGACCCAGTACTTC.

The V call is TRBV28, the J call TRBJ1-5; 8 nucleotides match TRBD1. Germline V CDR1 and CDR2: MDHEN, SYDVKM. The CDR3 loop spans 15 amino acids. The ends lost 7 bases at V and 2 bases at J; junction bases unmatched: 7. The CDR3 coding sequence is TGTGCCAGCACCCCGACAGGGGTCGGCAATCAGCCCCAGCATTTT. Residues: CASTPTGVGNQPQHF.

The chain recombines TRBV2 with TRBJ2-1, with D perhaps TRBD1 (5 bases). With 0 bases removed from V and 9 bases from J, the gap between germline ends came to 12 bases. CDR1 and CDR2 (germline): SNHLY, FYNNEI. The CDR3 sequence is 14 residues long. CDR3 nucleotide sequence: TGTGCCAGCAGTGAAGCGCAGGGTTTAGGTGAGCAGTTCTTC. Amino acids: CASSEAQGLGEQFF.

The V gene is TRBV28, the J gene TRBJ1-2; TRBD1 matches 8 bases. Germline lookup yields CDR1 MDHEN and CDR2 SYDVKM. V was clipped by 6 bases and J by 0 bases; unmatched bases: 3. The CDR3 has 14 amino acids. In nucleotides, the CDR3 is TGTGCCAGCAGGCTGACAGGGGCTAACTATGGCTACACCTTC. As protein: CASRLTGANYGYTF.

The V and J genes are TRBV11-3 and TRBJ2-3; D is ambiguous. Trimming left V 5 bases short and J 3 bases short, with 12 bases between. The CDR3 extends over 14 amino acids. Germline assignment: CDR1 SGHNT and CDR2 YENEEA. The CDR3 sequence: CASSGDGDTDTQYF. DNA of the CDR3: TGTGCCAGCAGCGGTGACGGAGATACAGATACGCAGTATTTT.

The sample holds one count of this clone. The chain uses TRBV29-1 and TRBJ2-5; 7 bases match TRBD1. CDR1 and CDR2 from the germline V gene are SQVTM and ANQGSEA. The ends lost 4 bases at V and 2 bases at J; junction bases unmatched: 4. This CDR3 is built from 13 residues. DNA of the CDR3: TGCAGCGTTGGTAGGGGGCAGCAAGAGACCCAGTACTTC. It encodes CSVGRGQQETQYF.

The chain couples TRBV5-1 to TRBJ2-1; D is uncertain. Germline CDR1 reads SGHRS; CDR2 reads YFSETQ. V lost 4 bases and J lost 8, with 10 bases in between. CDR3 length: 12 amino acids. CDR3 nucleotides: TGCGCCAGCAGCGCGAACCTGGATGAGCAGTTCTTC. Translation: CASSANLDEQFF.

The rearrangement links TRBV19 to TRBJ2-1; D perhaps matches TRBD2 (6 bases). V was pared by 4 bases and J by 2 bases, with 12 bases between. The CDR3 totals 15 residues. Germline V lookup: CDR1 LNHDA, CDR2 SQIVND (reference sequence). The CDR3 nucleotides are TGTGCCAGTAGTACGAGGAGGGTGGCCTACAATGAGCAGTTCTTC. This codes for CASSTRRVAYNEQFF.

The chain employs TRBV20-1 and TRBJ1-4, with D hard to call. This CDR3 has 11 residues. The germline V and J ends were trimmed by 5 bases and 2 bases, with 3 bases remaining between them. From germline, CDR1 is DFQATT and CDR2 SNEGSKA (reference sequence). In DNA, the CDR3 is TGCAGTGCTTCTACTAATGAAAAACTGTTTTTT. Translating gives CSASTNEKLFF.

For the CDR3, the DNA is TGTGCCAGCAATATGGACAGGGGGCTGGAAGAGACCCAGTACTTC. This encodes CASNMDRGLEETQYF. The chain has TRBV2 and TRBJ2-5; 11 bases match TRBD1. V shed 7 bases and J 3 bases; nucleotides not matched to a gene: 7. Germline V gene sequence: CDR1 SNHLY, CDR2 FYNNEI. The CDR3 runs to 15 residues.

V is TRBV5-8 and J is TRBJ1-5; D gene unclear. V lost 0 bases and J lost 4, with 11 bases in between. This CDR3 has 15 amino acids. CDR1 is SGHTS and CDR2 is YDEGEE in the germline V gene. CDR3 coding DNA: TGTGCCAGCAGCTTGGGGCAGGAGGGTAATCAGCCCCAGCATTTT. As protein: CASSLGQEGNQPQHF.

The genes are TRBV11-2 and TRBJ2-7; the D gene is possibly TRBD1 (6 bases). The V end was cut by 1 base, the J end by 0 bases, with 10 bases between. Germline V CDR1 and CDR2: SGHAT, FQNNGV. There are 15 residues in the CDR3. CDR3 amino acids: CASSLGDILSYEQYF. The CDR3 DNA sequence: TGTGCCAGCAGCTTAGGGGACATCCTCTCCTACGAGCAGTACTTC.

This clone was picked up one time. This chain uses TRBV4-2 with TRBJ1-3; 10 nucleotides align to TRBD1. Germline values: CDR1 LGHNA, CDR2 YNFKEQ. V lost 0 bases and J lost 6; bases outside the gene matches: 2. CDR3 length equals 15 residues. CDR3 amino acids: CASSQEGTGENTIYF. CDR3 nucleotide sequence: TGTGCCAGCAGCCAAGAAGGGACAGGGGAAAACACCATATATTTT.

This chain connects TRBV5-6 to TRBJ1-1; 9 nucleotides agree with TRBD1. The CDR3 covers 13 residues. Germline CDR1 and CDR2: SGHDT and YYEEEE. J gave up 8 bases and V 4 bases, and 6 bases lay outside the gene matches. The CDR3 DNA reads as TGTGCCAGCAGCGGGACAGGGAAAAGGGAAGCTTTCTTT. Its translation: CASSGTGKREAFF.

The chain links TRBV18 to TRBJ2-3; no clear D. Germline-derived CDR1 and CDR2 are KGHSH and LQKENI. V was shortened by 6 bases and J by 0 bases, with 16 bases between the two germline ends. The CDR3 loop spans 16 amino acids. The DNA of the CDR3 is TGTGCCAGCTCTCGGCGGCTGGTTTCGAGCACAGATACGCAGTATTTT. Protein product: CASSRRLVSSTDTQYF.

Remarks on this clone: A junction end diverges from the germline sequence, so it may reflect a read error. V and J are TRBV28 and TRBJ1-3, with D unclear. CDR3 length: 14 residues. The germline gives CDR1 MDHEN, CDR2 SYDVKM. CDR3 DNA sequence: TGTGCCAGCAGTACGCCTCGATCAGGAAGCACCATATATTTT. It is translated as CASSTPRSGSTIYF.

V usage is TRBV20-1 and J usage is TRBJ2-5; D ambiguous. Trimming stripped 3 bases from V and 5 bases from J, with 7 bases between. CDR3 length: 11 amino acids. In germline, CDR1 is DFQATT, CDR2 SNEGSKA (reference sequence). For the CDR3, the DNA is TGCAGTGCTAGGGCGCGGGAGACCCAGTACTTC. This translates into CSARARETQYF.

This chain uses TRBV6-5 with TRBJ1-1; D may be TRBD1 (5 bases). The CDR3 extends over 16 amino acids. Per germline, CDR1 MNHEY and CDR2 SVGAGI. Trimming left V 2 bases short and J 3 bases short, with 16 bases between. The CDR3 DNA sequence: TGTGCCAGCAGTTACGCGGCGGGGGGTATGCACACTGAAGCTTTCTTT. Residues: CASSYAAGGMHTEAFF.

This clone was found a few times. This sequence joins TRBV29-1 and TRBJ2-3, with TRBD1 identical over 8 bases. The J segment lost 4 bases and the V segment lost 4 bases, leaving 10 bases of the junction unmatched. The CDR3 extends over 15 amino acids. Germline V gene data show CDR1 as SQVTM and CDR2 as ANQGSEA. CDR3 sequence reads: CSVAPGQGIPDTQYF. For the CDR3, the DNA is TGCAGCGTTGCCCCCGGACAGGGAATCCCAGATACGCAGTATTTT.